The rows below give T cell receptor beta chains drawn from one sample of a study of early T cells in non-severe SARS-CoV-2 infection. MiXCR, run by TCRdb on the 5' RACE reads, gives a single entry per CDR3 protein. The repertoire includes 63,000 or so distinct CDR3 sequences, about 10% of them detected once, and 5% to 6.5% sits in the top ten. What was sequenced was whole blood. Every receptor here comes from an adult who was a healthcare worker with PCR-confirmed SARS-CoV-2 infection or an uninfected control (not recorded which). Each CDR3 is given without its conserved first and last residue. A D gene is named only where the DNA matches it firmly.

d_call	v_call	j_call	cdr3_aa
TRBD1	TRBV3-1	TRBJ1-6	ASSQTGQGHGSPLH
.	TRBV5-1	TRBJ2-7	ASSSQGRTHEQY
.	TRBV14	TRBJ2-7	ASSQFRTVSYEQY
TRBD1	TRBV14	TRBJ2-3	ASSQAYDRAYTDTQY
.	TRBV12-5	TRBJ2-1	ASGRGYEQF
TRBD2	TRBV7-2	TRBJ2-7	ASRGLARYEQY
.	TRBV11-2	TRBJ2-2	ASSSGAGELF
TRBD2	TRBV7-7	TRBJ2-7	ASSLTSGLGAEQY
TRBD1	TRBV20-1	TRBJ1-5	SAREAGGFNQPQH
TRBD1	TRBV7-9	TRBJ1-6	ASSFRGSPLH
TRBD1	TRBV5-1	TRBJ2-3	SSSGTGTTDTQY
.	TRBV20-1	TRBJ1-1	SARLTYRAEAF
.	TRBV5-1	TRBJ2-2	ASSWTANTGELF
.	TRBV12-3/TRBV12-4	TRBJ1-1	ASSFPGPEAEAF
.	TRBV1	TRBJ2-7	TSSPVELESREQY
TRBD2	TRBV20-1	TRBJ2-1	SALVGTSGTDEQF
.	TRBV27	TRBJ1-6	ASSFRSYNSPLH
.	TRBV24-1	TRBJ2-7	ATKEQGYEQY
.	TRBV19	TRBJ1-5	ASSQDSNQPQH
.	TRBV2	TRBJ2-1	ASRWAVGSNEQF
.	TRBV7-9	TRBJ2-2	ASSRRDGSTEFNTGELF
TRBD1	TRBV13	TRBJ1-4	ASSLRAGQGEKLL
.	TRBV18	TRBJ2-3	ASSPLRSNSTDTQY
.	TRBV4-3	TRBJ2-1	ASSQAWGINEQF
TRBD1	TRBV11-2	TRBJ2-5	ASSLEVFVGQSNEETQY
TRBD1	TRBV29-1	TRBJ2-3	SDSDRVGGTQY
TRBD2	TRBV6-2/TRBV6-3	TRBJ2-1	ASSYPSGSFYNEQF
.	TRBV9	TRBJ2-7	ASSVAAAAYEQY
.	TRBV6-2/TRBV6-3	TRBJ2-1	ASSGGEYNEQF
.	TRBV9	TRBJ1-3	ASSPNRAGNTIY
TRBD2	TRBV29-1	TRBJ2-5	SVEEGGRETQY
.	TRBV29-1	TRBJ1-1	SVDGGSDTEAF
.	TRBV6-5	TRBJ2-2	ASSQTGSALAGELF
.	TRBV3-1	TRBJ2-7	ASSHGELGYEQY
.	TRBV6-5	TRBJ1-4	ASSRDGAVNEKLF
TRBD1	TRBV5-4	TRBJ2-5	ASRLKGQGAGNQETQY
.	TRBV24-1	TRBJ2-1	ATSDGGQQF
.	TRBV7-8	TRBJ2-5	ASSWVTGAQETQY
TRBD2	TRBV29-1	TRBJ2-3	SVGPSGGEADTQY
TRBD2	TRBV30	TRBJ2-5	ACLAGDSETQY
TRBD1	TRBV10-3	TRBJ1-1	AIRDPTSRQGEAF
TRBD2	TRBV30	TRBJ2-7	AWRDGLAGRSAYEQY
.	TRBV5-6	TRBJ1-1	ASSLFGGAVGTEAF
.	TRBV10-3	TRBJ2-6	AITGDRANVLT